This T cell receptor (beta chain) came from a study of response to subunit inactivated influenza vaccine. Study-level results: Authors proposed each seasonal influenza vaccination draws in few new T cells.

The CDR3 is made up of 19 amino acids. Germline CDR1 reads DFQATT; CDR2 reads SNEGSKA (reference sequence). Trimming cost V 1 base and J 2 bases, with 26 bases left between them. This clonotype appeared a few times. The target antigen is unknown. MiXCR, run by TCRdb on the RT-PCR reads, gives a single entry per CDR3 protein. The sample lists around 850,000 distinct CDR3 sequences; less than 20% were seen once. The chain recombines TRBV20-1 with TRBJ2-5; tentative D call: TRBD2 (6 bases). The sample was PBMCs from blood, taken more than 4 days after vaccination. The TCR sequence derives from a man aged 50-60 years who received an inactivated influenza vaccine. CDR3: CSARGLGGGQATIQETQYF. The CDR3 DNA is TGCAGTGCTAGAGGCCTTGGAGGAGGGCAAGCGACGATACAAGAGACCCAGTACTTC.